This T cell receptor (beta chain) was profiled in a study of T cells of healthy individuals. CDR1 is LGHDT and CDR2 is YNNKEL in the germline V gene (reference sequence). Trimming stripped 1 base from V and 7 bases from J, with 11 bases between. This CDR3 is built from 14 residues. TCRdb reanalysed the 5' RACE reads using MiXCR and keeps one entry per CDR3 protein. The profile shows 85,000 to 100,000 distinct CDR3 sequences, around 17% of them singletons. This clonotype showed up many times. This clonotype was sampled from a human donor in good health. The V and J genes are TRBV3-1 and TRBJ2-1; weak D call: TRBD1 (6 bases). Written as DNA, the CDR3 is TGTGCCAGCAGCCAAGCCGCTCAGGGGAATGAGCAGTTCTTC. This encodes CASSQAAQGNEQFF.